The 8 T cell receptor beta chains listed next were all sequenced from one sample in a study of T cell changes during pregnancy in multiple sclerosis. Assay: immunoSEQ multiplex PCR; the TCRdb copy retains only in-frame clones and omits some. The data hold tens of thousands of clones, with approximately 92% observed a single time. This sample comprised CD4+ T cells from peripheral blood mononuclear cells, obtained in the third trimester of pregnancy. The receptors were sampled from a female donor with multiple sclerosis, enrolled in a pregnancy study.

This clone was seen just once. The J gene is TRBJ1-4, the V gene TRBV6-1; TRBD1 matches at 7 bases. The CDR3 sequence is 15 residues long. V trimming: 4 bases; J trimming: 13 bases; junction bases outside the gene matches: 15. Germline V gene sequence: CDR1 MNHNS, CDR2 SASEGT. In DNA form, the CDR3 reads TGTGCCAGCAGTGGACAGGGCAAGCTAATTAGTGGACTGTTTTTT. It is translated as CASSGQGKLISGLFF.

The chain joins TRBV2 to TRBJ2-5, with unresolved D. Germline-derived CDR1 and CDR2 are SNHLY and FYNNEI. Trimming stripped 3 bases from V and 5 bases from J, with 4 bases between. There are 11 residues in the CDR3. The DNA for the CDR3 is TGTGCCAGCAGTGATTATGAGACCCAGTACTTC. It codes for CASSDYETQYF.

This sequence joins TRBV19 and TRBJ2-7; 7 bases are shared with TRBD2. The germline V gene has CDR1 LNHDA and CDR2 SQIVND (reference sequence). J was trimmed by 3 bases and V by 6 bases; bases with no gene match: 5. The CDR3 contains 13 residues. CDR3 in amino acids: CASRQTSSYEQYF. In DNA, the CDR3 is TGTGCCAGTAGACAGACTAGCAGCTACGAGCAGTACTTC. Supplemented by reference TRBV19 and TRBJ2-7, the full variable domain reads DGGITQSPKYLFRKEGQNVTLSCEQNLNHDAMYWYRQDPGQGLRLIYYSQIVNDFQKGDIAEGYSVSREKKESFPLTVTSAQKNPTAFYLCASRQTSSYEQYFGPGTRLTVT.

The chain is built from TRBV5-4 and TRBJ2-5, with D uncertain. The V end lost 4 bases, the J end lost 5 bases, and 9 bases lay between the germline ends. This CDR3 spans 12 amino acids. Germline V lookup: CDR1 SGHNT, CDR2 YYREEE (reference sequence). CDR3 in amino acids: CASSHLGETQYF. As DNA, the CDR3 is TGTGCCAGCAGCCACCTCGGGGAGACCCAGTACTTC.

This clone was seen once. The chain has TRBV4-1 and TRBJ1-1; possibly TRBD1 for D (6 bases). The length of the CDR3 is 15 residues. Trimming stripped 0 bases from V and 4 bases from J, with 12 bases between. CDR1 is MGHRA and CDR2 is YSYEKL in the germline V gene. The chain's CDR3 is CASSQDRDIGTEAFF. The CDR3 DNA reads TGCGCCAGCAGCCAAGATCGGGACATTGGCACTGAAGCTTTCTTT.

There are a few counts of this clone. V and J are TRBV7-6 and TRBJ2-2; D perhaps matches TRBD1 (5 bases). The V end was cut by 0 bases, the J end by 7 bases, with 12 bases between. This CDR3 contains 15 residues. The germline CDR1 and CDR2 sequences are SGHVS and FNYEAQ. CDR3: CASSLAGQGIGELFF. Written as DNA, the CDR3 is TGTGCCAGCAGCTTAGCAGGGCAGGGTATCGGGGAGCTGTTTTTT.

The chain is built from TRBV6-1 and TRBJ2-2; a possible D gene is TRBD1 (5 bases). V lost 10 bases and J lost 6, with 15 bases in between. Germline loops: CDR1 MNHNS, CDR2 SASEGT. This CDR3 region has 13 residues. The CDR3 reads CATATVNPGELFF. The DNA of the CDR3 is TGTGCCACCGCGACAGTTAACCCCGGGGAGCTGTTTTTT.

V usage is TRBV7-9 and J usage is TRBJ2-1; D might be TRBD1 (5 bases). Trimming took 4 bases from V and 4 from J, leaving 20 bases between them. Germline V CDR1 and CDR2: SEHNR, FQNEAQ (reference sequence). The CDR3 runs to 17 residues. The CDR3 DNA sequence: TGTGCCAGCAGCTCCCTAACGAATATGGGGCATTACAATGAGCAGTTCTTC. It yields the protein CASSSLTNMGHYNEQFF.